This is a list of T cell receptor beta chains from one sample in a study of cytomegalovirus exposure and HLA in healthy donors. This table comes from immunoSEQ multiplex PCR, and its TCRdb copy is limited to in-frame clones, with some not included. The sample holds approximately 160,000 clones, approximately 88% seen once. Sequences were obtained from PBMCs. Receptor source: a woman aged 18 to 35 in good health and CMV-seropositive. The CDR3 runs from the conserved cysteine through the conserved F or W. Fields, in order: clone size, V gene, D gene, J gene, CDR3 DNA, CDR3 protein. A D gene is named only where the DNA matches it firmly. Expanded clones are given a class, and other clones once, few, many or no size at all.

size: .; V: TRBV6-5; D: .; J: TRBJ1-5; DNA: TGTGCCAGCAGTTACTACGGGGTTCATCAGCCCCAGCATTTT; CDR3: CASSYYGVHQPQHF
size: .; V: TRBV18; D: .; J: TRBJ2-1; DNA: TGTGCCAGCTCAGGGCCAGGGATCTACAATGAGCAGTTCTTC; CDR3: CASSGPGIYNEQFF
size: once; V: TRBV11-3; D: .; J: TRBJ1-4; DNA: TGTGCCAGCAGCCCCACCGGGAGCGGGGAAAAACTGTTTTTT; CDR3: CASSPTGSGEKLFF
size: .; V: TRBV28; D: .; J: TRBJ1-3; DNA: TGTGCCAGCTTCAGGGTAGTAAACACCATATATTTT; CDR3: CASFRVVNTIYF
size: .; V: TRBV4-2; D: .; J: TRBJ1-2; DNA: TGTGCCAGCAGCCAAGGCGGGGAAGGCTACACCTTC; CDR3: CASSQGGEGYTF
size: .; V: TRBV5-6; D: TRBD2; J: TRBJ2-7; DNA: TGTTCCAGCAGAAAATCAACTAGCGGGAGTACATACGAGCAGTACTTC; CDR3: CSSRKSTSGSTYEQYF
size: once; V: TRBV18; D: TRBD2; J: TRBJ2-1; DNA: TGTGCCAGCTCCCGAGTAGCGGGAGGGCCTAACAATGAGCAGTTCTTC; CDR3: CASSRVAGGPNNEQFF
size: .; V: TRBV2; D: TRBD1; J: TRBJ2-3; DNA: TGTGCCAGCAGTGAGGGGGGACAGGGCACAGATACGCAGTATTTT; CDR3: CASSEGGQGTDTQYF
size: .; V: TRBV5-4; D: .; J: TRBJ2-7; DNA: TGTGCCAGCAGCTCGCCGGAGGGGTTGAGTGAGCAGTACTTC; CDR3: CASSSPEGLSEQYF
size: .; V: TRBV7-3; D: TRBD2; J: TRBJ2-1; DNA: TGTGCCAGCAGCTTAGGGACTAGCGGGAGTTCTTACAATGAGCAGTTCTTC; CDR3: CASSLGTSGSSYNEQFF
size: .; V: TRBV11-1; D: .; J: TRBJ1-2; DNA: TGTGCCAGCAGCCCAGGACAGACGTATGGCTACACCTTC; CDR3: CASSPGQTYGYTF
size: once; V: TRBV29-1; D: .; J: TRBJ2-7; DNA: TGCAGCGTTGAAGGGTCGGGTACTCTTACGGAGCAGTACTTC; CDR3: CSVEGSGTLTEQYF
size: .; V: TRBV7-9; D: .; J: TRBJ2-3; DNA: TGTGCCAGCAGCTTAACTGCGACAGGCACAGATACGCAGTATTTT; CDR3: CASSLTATGTDTQYF
size: .; V: TRBV19; D: TRBD1; J: TRBJ1-1; DNA: TGTGCCAGTAGTATACTGGACAGGCCCGCTTTCTTT; CDR3: CASSILDRPAFF
size: .; V: TRBV7-9; D: .; J: TRBJ2-2; DNA: TGTGCCAGCAGCTTAGGGAGCGCCAACACCGGGGAGCTGTTTTTT; CDR3: CASSLGSANTGELFF
size: .; V: TRBV18; D: TRBD2; J: TRBJ2-1; DNA: TGTGCCAGCTCACCGCGTCGACTAGCGTTCCCCAATGAGCAGTTCTTC; CDR3: CASSPRRLAFPNEQFF
size: .; V: TRBV5-1; D: TRBD2; J: TRBJ2-3; DNA: TGCGCCAGCAGCTTTGGCGGGAGGGCCTATTCAGATACGCAGTATTTT; CDR3: CASSFGGRAYSDTQYF
size: few; V: TRBV5-1; D: .; J: TRBJ1-5; DNA: TGCGCCAGCAGCGAAGCTGGACAGAATCAGCCCCAGCATTTT; CDR3: CASSEAGQNQPQHF
size: .; V: TRBV5-1; D: .; J: TRBJ1-1; DNA: TGCGCCAGCAGGTCGACAAGCCTGAACACTGAAGCTTTCTTT; CDR3: CASRSTSLNTEAFF
size: once; V: TRBV11-3; D: .; J: TRBJ1-2; DNA: TGTGCCAGCAGCCCGACACAAAACTATGGCTACACCTTC; CDR3: CASSPTQNYGYTF
size: .; V: TRBV30; D: .; J: TRBJ2-5; DNA: TGTGCCTGGAGTGTGGCTAGTCTCTTGGTGACCCAGTACTTC; CDR3: CAWSVASLLVTQYF
size: .; V: TRBV7-8; D: .; J: TRBJ1-2; DNA: TGTGCCAGCAGCTTAGCGCCCGGGAGGGACTATGGCTACACCTTC; CDR3: CASSLAPGRDYGYTF
size: .; V: TRBV11-1; D: .; J: TRBJ2-7; DNA: TGTGCCAGCAGCTTAGCGGCGGCGCCCTACGAGCAGTACTTC; CDR3: CASSLAAAPYEQYF
size: few; V: TRBV11-2; D: TRBD1; J: TRBJ2-7; DNA: TGTGCCAGCAGCTTAGACCCCGGGACAGGGAAGAACGAGCAGTACTTC; CDR3: CASSLDPGTGKNEQYF